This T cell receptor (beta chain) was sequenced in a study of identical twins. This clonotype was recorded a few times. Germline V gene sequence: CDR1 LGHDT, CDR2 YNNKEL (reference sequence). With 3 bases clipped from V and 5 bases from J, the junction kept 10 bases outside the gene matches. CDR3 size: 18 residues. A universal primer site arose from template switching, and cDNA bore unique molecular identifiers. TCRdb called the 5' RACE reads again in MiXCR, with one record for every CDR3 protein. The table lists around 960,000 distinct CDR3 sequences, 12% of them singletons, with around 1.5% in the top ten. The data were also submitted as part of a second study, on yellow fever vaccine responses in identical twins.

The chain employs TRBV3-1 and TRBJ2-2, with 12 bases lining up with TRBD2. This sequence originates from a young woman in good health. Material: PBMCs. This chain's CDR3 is CASSQNSHTSGRTGELFF. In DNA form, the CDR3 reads TGTGCCAGCAGCCAGAACAGCCATACTAGCGGGAGGACCGGGGAGCTGTTTTTT.